The source of this T cell receptor (beta chain) is a study of T cell responses to AZD1222 COVID-19 vaccine. With respect to this clone: Its antigen is as yet unknown.

Trimming removed 6 bases from V and 3 bases from J, with 24 bases in between. Germline V gene sequence: CDR1 MNHEY, CDR2 SVGEGT. This CDR3 is built from 18 residues. Here immunoSEQ multiplex PCR was the method, and the copy in TCRdb shows in-frame clones only, minus some. The sample yields some 120,000 clones, roughly nine tenths seen once. Whole-study findings and limits: Within unmutated variant regions lay the reported targets of nearly half of spike-specific TCRs.

The specimen was peripheral blood, collected on day 0 of AZD1222 vaccination. This sequence originates from an adult in good health. The chain combines TRBV6-2 or TRBV6-3 with TRBJ2-4; D not resolved. The CDR3 spells CASSHPAPSPPGKNIQYF. The CDR3 bases are TGTGCCAGCAGCCATCCCGCCCCCTCCCCGCCGGGCAAAAACATTCAGTACTTC.